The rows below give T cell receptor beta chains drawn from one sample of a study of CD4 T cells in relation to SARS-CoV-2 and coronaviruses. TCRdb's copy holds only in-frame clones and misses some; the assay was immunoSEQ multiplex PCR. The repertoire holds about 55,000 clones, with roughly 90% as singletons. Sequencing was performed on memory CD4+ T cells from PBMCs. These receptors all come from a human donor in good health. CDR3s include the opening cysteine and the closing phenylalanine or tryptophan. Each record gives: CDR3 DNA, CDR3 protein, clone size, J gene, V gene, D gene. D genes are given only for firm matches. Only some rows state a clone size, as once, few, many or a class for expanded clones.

CDR3nt: TGTGCCAGCAGTGACCAGACTAGCGGTACTACATACGAGCAGTACTTC
CDR3aa: CASSDQTSGTTYEQYF
abundance: NA
j_gene: TRBJ2-7
v_gene: TRBV6-4
d_gene: TRBD2

CDR3nt: TGCAGCGTTGGGCTACCGGGGTCCCAAGAGACCCAGTACTTC
CDR3aa: CSVGLPGSQETQYF
abundance: NA
j_gene: TRBJ2-5
v_gene: TRBV29-1
d_gene: NA

CDR3nt: TGTGCCAGCAGTTTGTCGGGGGCCAAAAACATTCAGTACTTC
CDR3aa: CASSLSGAKNIQYF
abundance: NA
j_gene: TRBJ2-4
v_gene: TRBV28
d_gene: NA

CDR3nt: TGTGCCAGCAGCCAAGACCGCAGCAACCGAAGGGGCACAGATACGCAGTATTTT
CDR3aa: CASSQDRSNRRGTDTQYF
abundance: NA
j_gene: TRBJ2-3
v_gene: TRBV14
d_gene: NA

CDR3nt: TGTGCCAGCCGAAATACAGGGGAGACATATGGCTACACCTTC
CDR3aa: CASRNTGETYGYTF
abundance: NA
j_gene: TRBJ1-2
v_gene: TRBV19
d_gene: TRBD1

CDR3nt: TGTGCCAGCAGTTACTCCGGGGGTGAGCAGTTCTTC
CDR3aa: CASSYSGGEQFF
abundance: NA
j_gene: TRBJ2-1
v_gene: TRBV6-5
d_gene: NA

CDR3nt: TGTGCCAGCTCACCACAAGAGACCCAGTACTTC
CDR3aa: CASSPQETQYF
abundance: NA
j_gene: TRBJ2-5
v_gene: TRBV18
d_gene: NA

CDR3nt: TGTGCCAGTAGTATAGAGGGGACCCGACAGGAGACCCAGTACTTC
CDR3aa: CASSIEGTRQETQYF
abundance: NA
j_gene: TRBJ2-5
v_gene: TRBV19
d_gene: NA

CDR3nt: TGTGCCAGCAGCTCCGGGACTAGCGGCTACAATGAGCAGTTCTTC
CDR3aa: CASSSGTSGYNEQFF
abundance: once
j_gene: TRBJ2-1
v_gene: TRBV7-9
d_gene: TRBD2

CDR3nt: TGTGCCAGCACGGGGCGCCGGATAAACATTCAGTACTTC
CDR3aa: CASTGRRINIQYF
abundance: NA
j_gene: TRBJ2-4
v_gene: TRBV2
d_gene: NA

CDR3nt: TGTGCCAGCTCACCGCAGGGATCGGTTCAGACTGAAGCTTTCTTT
CDR3aa: CASSPQGSVQTEAFF
abundance: NA
j_gene: TRBJ1-1
v_gene: TRBV18
d_gene: NA

CDR3nt: TGTGCCAGTAGTATACAGGGCGCAGTGAACACTGAAGCTTTCTTT
CDR3aa: CASSIQGAVNTEAFF
abundance: NA
j_gene: TRBJ1-1
v_gene: TRBV19
d_gene: NA

CDR3nt: TGTGCCAGCAGTTTATTCAGATCCTACGAGCAGTACTTC
CDR3aa: CASSLFRSYEQYF
abundance: NA
j_gene: TRBJ2-7
v_gene: TRBV27
d_gene: NA

CDR3nt: TGTGCCAGCAGCCAAGAACGGGGCCGGGGCTCCTACGAGCAGTACTTC
CDR3aa: CASSQERGRGSYEQYF
abundance: NA
j_gene: TRBJ2-7
v_gene: TRBV3-1/TRBV3-2
d_gene: NA

CDR3nt: TGTGCCAGCAGTCACTATTCCAGGGAGCAGTTCTTC
CDR3aa: CASSHYSREQFF
abundance: NA
j_gene: TRBJ2-1
v_gene: TRBV6-2/TRBV6-3
d_gene: NA

CDR3nt: TGTGCCTGGAGCCCGGGACAGACGGGCACTGAAGCTTTCTTT
CDR3aa: CAWSPGQTGTEAFF
abundance: once
j_gene: TRBJ1-1
v_gene: TRBV30
d_gene: TRBD1

CDR3nt: TGCGCCAGCAGCTTGCGGGTGACTAGCGGGACTCGGGGGGATACGCAGTATTTT
CDR3aa: CASSLRVTSGTRGDTQYF
abundance: NA
j_gene: TRBJ2-3
v_gene: TRBV5-1
d_gene: TRBD2

CDR3nt: TGTGCCTGGAGTGTAAGTCGACGTGAGCAGTTCTTC
CDR3aa: CAWSVSRREQFF
abundance: once
j_gene: TRBJ2-1
v_gene: TRBV30
d_gene: NA

CDR3nt: TGTGCCATCAGTGAACCAGGGGGAAACAATGAGCAGTTCTTC
CDR3aa: CAISEPGGNNEQFF
abundance: NA
j_gene: TRBJ2-1
v_gene: TRBV10-3
d_gene: TRBD1

CDR3nt: TGTGCCAGCAGCGGAGGGGGTTCCTCAGTAGAGACCCAGTACTTC
CDR3aa: CASSGGGSSVETQYF
abundance: NA
j_gene: TRBJ2-5
v_gene: TRBV7-2
d_gene: NA

CDR3nt: TGTGCCAGCAGTTTAGTACGACCCAGGTACTATGGCTACACCTTC
CDR3aa: CASSLVRPRYYGYTF
abundance: medium-sized
j_gene: TRBJ1-2
v_gene: TRBV28
d_gene: NA

CDR3nt: TGTGCCAGCAGAAGACAGGGTCTGGCCAATGAGCAGTTCTTC
CDR3aa: CASRRQGLANEQFF
abundance: NA
j_gene: TRBJ2-1
v_gene: TRBV2
d_gene: TRBD1

CDR3nt: TGTGCCAGCAGTCGACCAACTAGCGGGAGAATACCAGATACGCAGTATTTT
CDR3aa: CASSRPTSGRIPDTQYF
abundance: NA
j_gene: TRBJ2-3
v_gene: TRBV28
d_gene: TRBD2

CDR3nt: TGTGCCAGCAGTTTTTACAGAGAATCCTATGGCTACACCTTC
CDR3aa: CASSFYRESYGYTF
abundance: NA
j_gene: TRBJ1-2
v_gene: TRBV28
d_gene: NA

CDR3nt: TGTGCCAGCATTCGGACAGTTATGATGAACACTGAAGCTTTCTTT
CDR3aa: CASIRTVMMNTEAFF
abundance: NA
j_gene: TRBJ1-1
v_gene: TRBV2
d_gene: NA

CDR3nt: TGTGCCTGGAGTACGGCAGACAACCGCCTCTATGGCTACACCTTC
CDR3aa: CAWSTADNRLYGYTF
abundance: NA
j_gene: TRBJ1-2
v_gene: TRBV30
d_gene: NA

CDR3nt: TGTGCCAGCAGCCTAAGGGGGGGGGACAATGAAAAACTGTTTTTT
CDR3aa: CASSLRGGDNEKLFF
abundance: NA
j_gene: TRBJ1-4
v_gene: TRBV5-6
d_gene: NA

CDR3nt: TGTGCCAGGGCACAGGAGACCGGGGAGCTGTTTTTT
CDR3aa: CARAQETGELFF
abundance: NA
j_gene: TRBJ2-2
v_gene: TRBV7-9
d_gene: NA

CDR3nt: TGTGCCAGCAGCCAAGAATCATGGCAGACCTCTGGAAACACCATATATTTT
CDR3aa: CASSQESWQTSGNTIYF
abundance: NA
j_gene: TRBJ1-3
v_gene: TRBV14
d_gene: NA

CDR3nt: TGCGCCAGCAGCTTAGGGGCAGGGGGCTCGAATGAGCAGTTCTTC
CDR3aa: CASSLGAGGSNEQFF
abundance: NA
j_gene: TRBJ2-1
v_gene: TRBV5-1
d_gene: TRBD1

CDR3nt: TGTGCCAGCAAGAAAGGGCAGGGTGAAGCTTTCTTT
CDR3aa: CASKKGQGEAFF
abundance: NA
j_gene: TRBJ1-1
v_gene: TRBV28
d_gene: NA

CDR3nt: TGCGCCAGCCGTCTAGACAGGACACCTACCTACAATGAGCAGTTCTTC
CDR3aa: CASRLDRTPTYNEQFF
abundance: few
j_gene: TRBJ2-1
v_gene: TRBV5-1
d_gene: NA

CDR3nt: TGCGCCAGCAGCCAAGGGGGGGGAGCGGGAGTTGGAGAGACCCAGTACTTC
CDR3aa: CASSQGGGAGVGETQYF
abundance: NA
j_gene: TRBJ2-5
v_gene: TRBV4-1
d_gene: TRBD2

CDR3nt: TGTGCCAGCAGCTGGGGGGGACAGAGCTACGAGCAGTACTTC
CDR3aa: CASSWGGQSYEQYF
abundance: NA
j_gene: TRBJ2-7
v_gene: TRBV11-2
d_gene: NA

CDR3nt: TGTGCCAGCAGTTTGTGGGGAGCCCAGCATTTT
CDR3aa: CASSLWGAQHF
abundance: NA
j_gene: TRBJ1-5
v_gene: TRBV28
d_gene: NA

CDR3nt: TGTGCCAGCTCACCCCACCCTGACGGGAATGAAAAACTGTTTTTT
CDR3aa: CASSPHPDGNEKLFF
abundance: once
j_gene: TRBJ1-4
v_gene: TRBV18
d_gene: NA

CDR3nt: TGTGCCAGCAGCTTAACAGGGGGGCATAATTCACCCCTCCACTTT
CDR3aa: CASSLTGGHNSPLHF
abundance: NA
j_gene: TRBJ1-6
v_gene: TRBV7-3
d_gene: NA

CDR3nt: TGTGCCAGCAGTTTCCAGACAGGGGGTGTCTCGACGCAGTATTTT
CDR3aa: CASSFQTGGVSTQYF
abundance: NA
j_gene: TRBJ2-3
v_gene: TRBV27
d_gene: TRBD1

CDR3nt: TGCGCCAGCAGCTTTTCCCGGACAGGGGGTATAACCGGGGAGCTGTTTTTT
CDR3aa: CASSFSRTGGITGELFF
abundance: NA
j_gene: TRBJ2-2
v_gene: TRBV5-1
d_gene: TRBD1

CDR3nt: TGTGCCAGCAGAAGGGGAGAGCATGGGGCCAACGTCCTGACTTTC
CDR3aa: CASRRGEHGANVLTF
abundance: NA
j_gene: TRBJ2-6
v_gene: TRBV7-2
d_gene: NA

CDR3nt: TGTGCCAGCAGCCACGACTACCGGCAGAACTATGGCTACACCTTC
CDR3aa: CASSHDYRQNYGYTF
abundance: NA
j_gene: TRBJ1-2
v_gene: TRBV14
d_gene: NA

CDR3nt: TGTGCCAGCAGTTCTTACGGGACTACTGGGGCCAACGTCCTGACTTTC
CDR3aa: CASSSYGTTGANVLTF
abundance: NA
j_gene: TRBJ2-6
v_gene: TRBV27
d_gene: TRBD2

CDR3nt: TGTGCCAGTAGTAGTCAGCAGGGGTCGTATCAGCCCCAGCATTTT
CDR3aa: CASSSQQGSYQPQHF
abundance: NA
j_gene: TRBJ1-5
v_gene: TRBV19
d_gene: NA

CDR3nt: TGTGCCAGCAGTTTCTTGACCCGGCCCGCGGATACGCAGTATTTT
CDR3aa: CASSFLTRPADTQYF
abundance: NA
j_gene: TRBJ2-3
v_gene: TRBV27
d_gene: NA

CDR3nt: TGTGCCAGCAGCTTCGGCCAGGCTCAGCCCCAGCATTTT
CDR3aa: CASSFGQAQPQHF
abundance: NA
j_gene: TRBJ1-5
v_gene: TRBV7-9
d_gene: NA

CDR3nt: TGTGCCAGCAGCTTAATAGGCCTGGCGGGGTCGGGCACCGGGGAGCTGTTTTTT
CDR3aa: CASSLIGLAGSGTGELFF
abundance: NA
j_gene: TRBJ2-2
v_gene: TRBV11-2
d_gene: NA